Sequencing of this T cell receptor beta chain was carried out in a study of blood T cell repertoires in COVID-19. The V gene's germline CDR1 is LGHDT and CDR2 YNNKEL (reference sequence). This CDR3 contains 17 residues. Trimming at V came to 1 base and at J to 4 bases, leaving 9 bases not matched to a gene. Per the original methods: Amplification of reference gene primers was used by the study to estimate nucleated cell counts. Profiling relied on immunoSEQ multiplex PCR, and the TCRdb table lists in-frame clones only, not all of them. V, J and clone size are taken as reported in that table, and D and trimming were inferred from the DNA itself. The sample has 540,000 or so clones, roughly 89% seen once; the top ten hold less than 9%.

This clonotype was obtained from a woman aged 50 to 60 with COVID-19, enrolled during active disease. The sample comprised peripheral blood. The chain couples TRBV3-1 (or the pseudogene TRBV3-2) to TRBJ2-5, with TRBD2 identical over 10 bases. CDR3 DNA: TGTGCCAGCAGCCAAGGTGGCCTAGCGGGGGATGTAGAGACCCAGTACTTC. Protein sequence: CASSQGGLAGDVETQYF.